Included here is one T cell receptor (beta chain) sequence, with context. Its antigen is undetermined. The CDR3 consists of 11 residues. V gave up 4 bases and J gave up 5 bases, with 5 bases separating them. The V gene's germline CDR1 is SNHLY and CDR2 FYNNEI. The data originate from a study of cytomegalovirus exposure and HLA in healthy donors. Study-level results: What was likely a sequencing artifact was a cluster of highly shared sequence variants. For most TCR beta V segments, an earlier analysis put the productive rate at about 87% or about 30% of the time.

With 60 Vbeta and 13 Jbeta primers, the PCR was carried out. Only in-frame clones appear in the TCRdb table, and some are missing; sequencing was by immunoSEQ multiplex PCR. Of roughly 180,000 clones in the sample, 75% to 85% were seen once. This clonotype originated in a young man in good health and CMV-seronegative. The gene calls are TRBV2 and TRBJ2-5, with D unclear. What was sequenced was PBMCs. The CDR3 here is CASSVSETQYF. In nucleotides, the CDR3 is TGTGCCAGCAGTGTATCTGAGACCCAGTACTTC.